The rows below give T cell receptor beta chains drawn from one sample of a study of blood T cell repertoires in COVID-19. Measured with immunoSEQ multiplex PCR; TCRdb has only the in-frame clones, and not every one. This sample carries around 200,000 clones, about four fifths of them seen once, and the ten largest clones take about 8.1%. The sample taken for sequencing was peripheral blood. These TCRs come from a woman aged 50 to 60 with acute or convalescent COVID-19. The CDR3 runs from the conserved cysteine through the conserved F or W. A D gene is named only where the DNA matches it firmly. Some rows mark clone size as missing; the rest say once, few, many or name a class of expanded clone.

d_call clone_size j_call v_call cdr3_aa cdr3_nt
NA NA TRBJ2-7 TRBV6-4 CASSDSMAIRDF TGTGCCAGCAGTGACTCGATGGCCATACGGGACTTC
NA NA TRBJ2-7 TRBV7-2 CASSLTTASYEQYF TGTGCCAGCAGCTTAACGACTGCTTCCTACGAGCAGTACTTC
NA NA TRBJ2-2 TRBV6-5 CASNILVGELFF TGTGCCAGCAACATCCTAGTTGGGGAGCTGTTTTTT
TRBD1 NA TRBJ2-5 TRBV5-1 CASSGTPGGRETQYF TGCGCCAGCAGCGGGACCCCAGGGGGCCGGGAGACCCAGTACTTC
NA NA TRBJ2-5 TRBV6-2/TRBV6-3 CASSYYYRQLLDQETQYF TGTGCCAGCAGTTACTATTACCGACAGCTACTTGATCAAGAGACCCAGTACTTC
NA NA TRBJ1-1 TRBV20-1 CSASSTELNTEAFF TGCAGTGCTAGTTCCACAGAGCTGAACACTGAAGCTTTCTTT
NA NA TRBJ2-3 TRBV24-1 CATSDRGQLSTDTQYF TGTGCCACCAGTGACCGCGGCCAACTTAGCACAGATACGCAGTATTTT
TRBD1 NA TRBJ1-2 TRBV14 CASSQKGQGFINYGYTF TGTGCCAGCAGCCAAAAGGGACAGGGCTTCATTAACTATGGCTACACCTTC
NA NA TRBJ2-2 TRBV3-1/TRBV3-2 CASSRRAPWEVQTGELFF TGTGCCAGCAGCAGAAGGGCTCCATGGGAGGTACAGACCGGGGAGCTGTTTTTT
TRBD1 NA TRBJ2-5 TRBV11-2 CASSFDRGSGETQYF TGTGCCAGCAGCTTCGACAGGGGGTCGGGAGAGACCCAGTACTTC
NA NA TRBJ1-2 TRBV7-3 CASRSPGSVNYGYTF TGTGCCAGCAGGTCACCCGGGAGTGTCAACTATGGCTACACCTTC
NA NA TRBJ1-2 TRBV6-5 CASSYGSGGVGYTF TGTGCCAGCAGTTACGGGTCGGGGGGGGTAGGCTACACCTTC
TRBD2 NA TRBJ2-1 TRBV2 CASSETSGRRNEQFF TGTGCCAGCAGTGAGACTAGCGGGAGGCGCAATGAGCAGTTCTTC
NA NA TRBJ1-2 TRBV11-1 CASRRSANYGYTF TGTGCCAGCAGGCGATCCGCTAACTATGGCTACACCTTC
TRBD1 NA TRBJ2-3 TRBV14 CASNRGSSTDTQYF TGTGCCAGCAACAGGGGGAGTAGCACAGATACGCAGTATTTT
NA NA TRBJ2-7 TRBV3-1/TRBV3-2 CASSQGAEQYF TGTGCCAGCAGCCAAGGCGCCGAGCAGTACTTC
NA NA TRBJ2-7 TRBV3-1/TRBV3-2 CASSPSLQGPQQYF TGTGCCAGCAGCCCCTCCCTTCAGGGGCCCCAGCAGTACTTC
NA NA TRBJ2-7 TRBV21-1 CASSYTGPDNYEQYF TGTGCCAGCAGCTATACAGGGCCAGACAACTACGAGCAGTACTTC
TRBD2 NA TRBJ2-7 TRBV28 CASRGTGTSGTQPTYEQYF TGTGCCAGCAGGGGAACCGGGACTAGCGGGACCCAACCCACCTACGAGCAGTACTTC
TRBD2 NA TRBJ2-7 TRBV28 CASSFRYRGVAGVWEQYF TGTGCCAGCAGTTTTCGGTACAGGGGAGTAGCGGGAGTTTGGGAGCAGTACTTC
NA NA TRBJ2-1 TRBV12-3/TRBV12-4 CASSSREHNEQFF TGTGCCAGCAGTTCCCGGGAACACAATGAGCAGTTCTTC
NA NA TRBJ2-5 TRBV29-1 CSVELGGGETQYF TGCAGCGTGGAACTAGGAGGAGGAGAGACCCAGTACTTC
NA few TRBJ1-2 TRBV30 CAWSAGRGYTF TGTGCCTGGAGTGCAGGGAGGGGCTACACCTTC
NA NA TRBJ1-1 TRBV6-4 CASRIQGSNTEAFF TGTGCCAGCAGGATCCAGGGCTCCAACACTGAAGCTTTCTTT
NA NA TRBJ1-2 TRBV7-9 CASSPQTDRLYGYTF TGTGCCAGCAGCCCACAAACTGACAGGCTCTATGGCTACACCTTC
NA NA TRBJ2-1 TRBV28 CASSLLDSSAGNEQFF TGTGCCAGCAGTTTACTGGACAGTTCGGCAGGCAATGAGCAGTTCTTC
TRBD2 NA TRBJ2-3 TRBV19 CASSTLRTSGGSTDTQYF TGTGCCAGTAGTACCCTCCGGACTAGCGGGGGAAGCACAGATACGCAGTATTTT
NA NA TRBJ1-5 TRBV12-3/TRBV12-4 CASTNEGQPQHF TGTGCCAGCACTAACGAGGGTCAGCCCCAGCATTTT
TRBD1 NA TRBJ2-1 TRBV3-1/TRBV3-2 CASSQGDRAQYNEQFF TGTGCCAGCAGCCAAGGAGACAGGGCCCAATACAATGAGCAGTTCTTC
NA once TRBJ2-5 TRBV18 CASSPFGETQYF TGTGCCAGCTCACCCTTCGGGGAGACCCAGTACTTC
NA NA TRBJ1-1 TRBV5-1 CASSTAGWSTEAFF TGCGCCAGCAGTACAGCAGGGTGGAGCACTGAAGCTTTCTTT
NA NA TRBJ1-3 TRBV11-2 CASSRDRTGNTIYF TGTGCCAGCAGCCGCGACAGGACTGGAAACACCATATATTTT
TRBD2 NA TRBJ2-2 TRBV3-1/TRBV3-2 CASSHWSSGNTGELFF TGTGCCAGCAGCCATTGGTCTAGCGGGAACACCGGGGAGCTGTTTTTT
TRBD1 NA TRBJ2-1 TRBV23-1 CASSPRQGWLYTVPNEQFF TGCGCCAGCAGTCCTAGACAGGGGTGGTTATACACCGTTCCCAATGAGCAGTTCTTC
TRBD2 NA TRBJ2-7 TRBV27 CASSLSWGLAGVQEQYF TGTGCCAGCAGTTTATCCTGGGGACTAGCGGGAGTTCAGGAGCAGTACTTC
NA NA TRBJ2-7 TRBV21-1 CASSQTNGQGDPEQYF TGTGCCAGCAGCCAAACGAACGGACAGGGGGATCCCGAGCAGTACTTC
TRBD2 NA TRBJ2-3 TRBV19 CASSSSGRSTDTQYF TGTGCCAGTAGTTCTAGCGGGAGGAGCACAGATACGCAGTATTTT
NA NA TRBJ1-1 TRBV18 CASHLMANTEAFF TGTGCCAGCCATCTCATGGCGAACACTGAAGCTTTCTTT
NA NA TRBJ2-3 TRBV18 CASSPFEGEAQYF TGTGCCAGCTCACCGTTCGAGGGTGAGGCGCAGTATTTT
NA NA TRBJ2-1 TRBV12-3/TRBV12-4 CASRRRAGNEQFF TGTGCCAGCAGAAGGAGGGCGGGGAATGAGCAGTTCTTC
NA NA TRBJ1-1 TRBV20-1 CSARQGTEAFF TGCAGTGCTAGGCAGGGAACTGAAGCTTTCTTT
TRBD1 few TRBJ1-2 TRBV5-1 CASSTPGTALQGYTF TGCGCCAGCAGCACCCCTGGGACAGCTCTACAAGGCTACACCTTC
NA NA TRBJ1-1 TRBV7-9 CASSGGTGANTEAFF TGTGCCAGCAGCGGAGGGACGGGAGCGAACACTGAAGCTTTCTTT
TRBD1 NA TRBJ1-2 TRBV19 CASSTLGTGDGYTF TGTGCCAGTAGTACCCTCGGGACAGGTGATGGCTACACCTTC
TRBD2 NA TRBJ2-5 TRBV7-2 CASSLAPGLAEETQYF TGTGCCAGCAGCTTAGCACCGGGACTAGCGGAAGAGACCCAGTACTTC
NA NA TRBJ2-2 TRBV6-5 CASSYRIRRNTGELFF TGTGCCAGCAGTTATAGAATTAGGAGGAACACCGGGGAGCTGTTTTTT
NA NA TRBJ1-2 TRBV28 CASGYRTAYGYTF TGTGCCAGCGGCTACCGGACAGCCTATGGCTACACCTTC
NA many TRBJ1-4 TRBV28 CASSLAGATNEKLFF TGTGCCAGCAGTTTGGCGGGTGCAACTAATGAAAAACTGTTTTTT
TRBD2 NA TRBJ2-5 TRBV27 CASTTSGHQETQYF TGTGCCAGCACAACTAGCGGACACCAAGAGACCCAGTACTTC
NA few TRBJ1-3 TRBV10-3 CAMGHSGNTIYF TGTGCCATGGGACACTCTGGAAACACCATATATTTT
TRBD1 NA TRBJ2-3 TRBV15 CATSRARDSSTDTQYF TGTGCCACCAGCAGAGCCAGGGACAGTAGCACAGATACGCAGTATTTT
TRBD1 NA TRBJ2-7 TRBV19 CASSRTGGLSSYEQYF TGTGCCAGTAGTAGAACAGGGGGCCTTTCCTCTTACGAGCAGTACTTC
NA NA TRBJ2-1 TRBV2 CASSGQNNEQFF TGTGCCAGCAGCGGACAGAACAATGAGCAGTTCTTC
NA once TRBJ2-3 TRBV2 CASRRGLASTDTQYF TGTGCCAGCCGGCGAGGACTTGCTAGCACAGATACGCAGTATTTT